Listed below are T cell receptor beta chains from one sample, sequenced in a study of beta chain features in type 1 diabetes. Clones were sequenced by immunoSEQ multiplex PCR, and TCRdb holds only the in-frame ones, with some missing. The data show 150,000 to 200,000 clones, more than 60% seen once. The sequenced sample was naive CD4+ T cells from blood. The origin of the receptors is a man aged 25-45 years with type 1 diabetes. CDR3s include the opening cysteine and the closing phenylalanine or tryptophan. D genes are given only for firm matches. Where a row states a size, it is once, few, many or the class of an expanded clone; other rows omit it.

j_call clone_size v_call d_call cdr3_nt cdr3_aa
TRBJ2-5 NA TRBV18 NA TGTGCCAGCTCACCACCATCGGAGACCCAGTACTTC CASSPPSETQYF
TRBJ2-3 NA TRBV5-6 NA TGTGCCAGCAGCTTGCTAGCAGGCACAGATACGCAGTATTTT CASSLLAGTDTQYF
TRBJ2-3 NA TRBV5-1 NA TGCGCCAGCAGCTTGTCAGGGTGGAGCACAGATACGCAGTATTTT CASSLSGWSTDTQYF
TRBJ1-6 NA TRBV25-1 NA TGTGCCAGCAGTTGGGTCGCGGAGGGCTCACCCCTCCACTTT CASSWVAEGSPLHF
TRBJ1-2 NA TRBV7-9 TRBD1 TGTGCCAGCAGCACTCAGACAGGGCATGGCTACACCTTC CASSTQTGHGYTF
TRBJ2-4 NA TRBV9 NA TGTGCCAGCAGTACAGGAGCGGACATTCAGTACTTC CASSTGADIQYF
TRBJ2-5 NA TRBV9 TRBD2 TGTGCCAGCAGCCCGGCTAGCGGGGGGCCGGAGGAGACCCAGTACTTC CASSPASGGPEETQYF
TRBJ1-3 few TRBV15 NA TGTGCCACCAGCAGAGATGAGGCGGCGGACACCATATATTTT CATSRDEAADTIYF
TRBJ2-3 NA TRBV5-1 TRBD2 TGCGCCAGCAGCGGCGGGGGAGCGCAGTATTTT CASSGGGAQYF
TRBJ1-6 NA TRBV9 NA TGTGCCAGCAGCGTGGGACTTCTTAATTCACCCCTCCACTTT CASSVGLLNSPLHF
TRBJ2-1 NA TRBV7-2 TRBD2 TGTGCCAGCAGCTTAGCCGGGACTAGCAGCTACAATGAGCAGTTCTTC CASSLAGTSSYNEQFF
TRBJ2-3 few TRBV4-1 NA TGCGCCAGCAGCCAAGATTGGACCGTCCTAGCGAGCACAGATACGCAGTATTTT CASSQDWTVLASTDTQYF
TRBJ2-7 NA TRBV7-2 TRBD2 TGTGCCAGCAGCTCCCTAGCGGGAGAGCAGTACTTC CASSSLAGEQYF
TRBJ2-1 NA TRBV11-2 NA TGTGCCCCCGCTGGGAACGGGAATGAGCAGTTCTTC CAPAGNGNEQFF
TRBJ2-5 few TRBV4-3 NA TGCGCCAGCAGCCAAGGGACGGGCCCCGAGACCCAGTACTTC CASSQGTGPETQYF
TRBJ2-3 NA TRBV15 TRBD2 TGTGCCACCAGCAGAGGACTAGCGGGGACAGATACGCAGTATTTT CATSRGLAGTDTQYF
TRBJ2-2 NA TRBV5-1 NA TGCGCCAGCAGCGTCCTGGACAGTTCCGGGGAGCTGTTTTTT CASSVLDSSGELFF
TRBJ1-1 few TRBV29-1 NA TGCAGCGTCTCCGGGACACTCAACACTGAAGCTTTCTTT CSVSGTLNTEAFF
TRBJ1-1 few TRBV28 NA TGTGCCAGCAGCTACAGAGCCACTGAAGCTTTCTTT CASSYRATEAFF
TRBJ1-2 NA TRBV29-1 NA TGCAGCGCCGATCTCCGACGCTATGGCTACACCTTC CSADLRRYGYTF
TRBJ2-7 NA TRBV2 TRBD2 TGTGCCAGCAGTGAAGAGAAGCGGGGAAGCGAGCAGTACTTC CASSEEKRGSEQYF
TRBJ1-6 NA TRBV29-1 NA TGCAGCGTTGAGGATCCCCCTGGTCCCCTCCACTTT CSVEDPPGPLHF
TRBJ2-5 few TRBV28 TRBD1 TGTGCCAGCAGTCATGGACAGGGAGTGGAGACCCAGTACTTC CASSHGQGVETQYF
TRBJ2-3 few TRBV9 NA TGTGCCAGCAGCGTAGAGGTCGGGGATATCACAGATACGCAGTATTTT CASSVEVGDITDTQYF
TRBJ2-7 NA TRBV5-6 TRBD1 TGTGCCAGCAGCTCGTCCGGGACAGGGGCCTACGAGCAGTACTTC CASSSSGTGAYEQYF
TRBJ1-4 NA TRBV2 NA TGTGCCAGCAGTGTTATGGGGTTGCAGGAAAAACTGTTTTTT CASSVMGLQEKLFF
TRBJ2-5 NA TRBV29-1 TRBD2 TGCAGCGTCGGGAGGGACCCTCAAGAGACCCAGTACTTC CSVGRDPQETQYF
TRBJ2-5 NA TRBV29-1 NA TGCAGCGCGAGAGGGGCAGGGGCCCAGTACTTC CSARGAGAQYF
TRBJ2-1 NA TRBV12-5 NA TGTGCTAGTGGTTTGCCTACTCTCAATGAGCAGTTCTTC CASGLPTLNEQFF
TRBJ2-5 NA TRBV7-9 NA TGTGCCAGCAGCTTTGGCGGGAACTTACAAGAGACCCAGTACTTC CASSFGGNLQETQYF
TRBJ1-2 NA TRBV6-6 NA TGTGCCAGCAGTGAGGTGGCAGCTTTCTATGGCTACACCTTC CASSEVAAFYGYTF
TRBJ1-6 NA TRBV7-9 NA TGTGCCAGCAGCTTAGGGCGGGATAATTCACCCCTCCACTTT CASSLGRDNSPLHF
TRBJ1-1 once TRBV23-1 NA TGCGCCAGCAGACAACCGACAGGGAACACTGAAGCTTTCTTT CASRQPTGNTEAFF
TRBJ2-1 NA TRBV9 NA TGTGCCAGCAGTGAGAGACTCTCGACTTACAATGAGCAGTTCTTC CASSERLSTYNEQFF
TRBJ1-2 NA TRBV25-1 NA TGTGCCAGCAGTGAACTGGGGACCGAAAACTATGGCTACACCTTC CASSELGTENYGYTF
TRBJ2-5 NA TRBV19 TRBD1 TGTGCCAGTATGGACAGGGGGCTGGAGACCCAGTACTTC CASMDRGLETQYF
TRBJ2-7 NA TRBV7-2 NA TGTGCCAGCAGCCGTACCCACGAGCAGTACTTC CASSRTHEQYF
TRBJ2-5 NA TRBV29-1 NA TGCAGCGCCGGAACCCCCCAGTACTTC CSAGTPQYF
TRBJ2-4 NA TRBV29-1 NA TGCAGCGTTGAAGTGGCAGGTTCTAAGGCCAAAAACATTCAGTACTTC CSVEVAGSKAKNIQYF
TRBJ2-3 NA TRBV5-1 TRBD1 TGCGCCAGCAGCCCGGGACAGGGGACAGATACGCAGTATTTT CASSPGQGTDTQYF
TRBJ2-1 NA TRBV23-1 NA TGCGCCAGCAGCCCGGACAATGAGCAGTTCTTC CASSPDNEQFF
TRBJ1-1 NA TRBV13 NA TGTGCCAGCAGCTTAGTGTTGGTGAACACTGAAGCTTTCTTT CASSLVLVNTEAFF
TRBJ2-2 NA TRBV5-4 NA TGTGCCAGCAGCCCCAGCGGGCGCGAGCACACCGGGGAGCTGTTTTTT CASSPSGREHTGELFF
TRBJ1-1 NA TRBV4-3 NA TGCGCCAGCAGCCAAGTAAGGAGAACTGAAGCTTTCTTT CASSQVRRTEAFF
TRBJ2-7 once TRBV2 TRBD1 TGTGCCAGCAGTGTCACAGGGGGCGTCGAGCAGTACTTC CASSVTGGVEQYF
TRBJ2-5 NA TRBV29-1 TRBD2 TGCAGCGTCTCGGGACTAGCGGGGGGATCGGAGACCCAGTACTTC CSVSGLAGGSETQYF
TRBJ2-5 NA TRBV20-1 NA TGCAGTGCTAGAGGAGAGACCCAGTACTTC CSARGETQYF
TRBJ2-3 few TRBV5-4 TRBD1 TGTGCCAGCAGCTTGGCCTTGGGACAGGGGGATACAGATACGCAGTATTTT CASSLALGQGDTDTQYF
TRBJ2-5 NA TRBV7-9 NA TGTGCCAGCAGCTTAGACCAATTGGGGAAGACCCAGTACTTC CASSLDQLGKTQYF
TRBJ1-1 NA TRBV7-8 TRBD1 TGTGCCAGCAGCACGGGGACAGGCAAGGGTGAAGCTTTCTTT CASSTGTGKGEAFF
TRBJ2-2 few TRBV25-1 NA TGTGCCAGCAGTGAATATCACCTCGCCGGGGAGCTGTTTTTT CASSEYHLAGELFF
TRBJ2-7 NA TRBV7-9 TRBD1 TGTGCCAGCAGTTCACCGGGACAGGGAGGCTACGAGCAGTACTTC CASSSPGQGGYEQYF
TRBJ2-7 NA TRBV7-2 TRBD1 TGTGCCAGCAGCTTAGAAGGGACAGGAGTCTTCCAGCAGTACTTC CASSLEGTGVFQQYF
TRBJ1-2 NA TRBV5-6 NA TGTGCCAGCAGCTTGGACAGGGCAGCTTCTGGCTACACCTTC CASSLDRAASGYTF
TRBJ2-1 once TRBV7-2 TRBD1 TGTGCCAGCAGCTCGAACAGGGGTTCCTACAATGAGCAGTTCTTC CASSSNRGSYNEQFF
TRBJ2-5 NA TRBV18 NA TGTGCCAGCTCACCTACAGGGATCCGGGAGACCCAGTACTTC CASSPTGIRETQYF
TRBJ2-7 NA TRBV30 TRBD1 TGTGCCTGGTACCCCGGACAGGGGGCAGGCGAGCAGTACTTC CAWYPGQGAGEQYF